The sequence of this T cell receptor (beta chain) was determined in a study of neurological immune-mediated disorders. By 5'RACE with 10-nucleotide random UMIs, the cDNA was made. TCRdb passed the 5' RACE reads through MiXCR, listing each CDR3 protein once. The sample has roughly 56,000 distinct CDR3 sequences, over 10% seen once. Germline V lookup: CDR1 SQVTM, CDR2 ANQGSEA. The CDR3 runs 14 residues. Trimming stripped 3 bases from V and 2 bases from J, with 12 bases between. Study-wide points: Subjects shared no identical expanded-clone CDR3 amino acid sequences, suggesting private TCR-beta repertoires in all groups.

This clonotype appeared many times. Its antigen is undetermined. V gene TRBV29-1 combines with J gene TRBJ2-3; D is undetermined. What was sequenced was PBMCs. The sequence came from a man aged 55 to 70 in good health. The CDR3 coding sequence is TGCAGCGTTGATCATAGGAGAGACACAGATACGCAGTATTTT. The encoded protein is CSVDHRRDTDTQYF.